The subject of this entry is one T cell receptor beta chain. Its specificity is unknown. These data come from a study of monozygotic twins with inflammatory bowel disease. The CDR3 length is 16 residues. Germline CDR1 is SEHNR and CDR2 is FQNEAQ (reference sequence). Findings and caveats of the study: Differing T cell subtypes remained indistinguishable. The results supported no single strong signal or clonotype associated with IBD. Relative to healthy twins, IBD patients had fewer clonotypes in common with others, a gap that was especially apparent with disease activity.

cDNA was produced in eight separate reactions per sample. TCRdb processed the 5' RACE reads again and assigns one entry to each CDR3 protein, with no DNA. Its clone listing holds 300,000 to 400,000 distinct CDR3 sequences. This sequence joins TRBV7-9 and TRBJ1-5. Input material: blood. This TCR came from a human donor with ulcerative colitis or Crohn's disease, or a healthy co-twin of an affected twin (not recorded which). The CDR3 protein is CASGRGTDYSNQPQHF.